The present TCR beta chain was sequenced within a study of T cell responses to AZD1222 COVID-19 vaccine. The CDR3 extends over 16 amino acids. J was trimmed by 5 bases and V by 1 base; bases with no gene match: 5. The germline V gene has CDR1 LGHNA and CDR2 YSLEER. On this clone itself: The antigen remains undetermined.

Method: immunoSEQ multiplex PCR; TCRdb's copy keeps in-frame clones and lacks some. The sample holds roughly 170,000 clones, approximately 93% seen once. Regarding the study as a whole: Spike-specific TCR breadth and depth both grew after two AZD1222 doses. Without day 14 samples, only post-peak T cell repertoires were studied. Unmutated variant regions are reportedly the target of nearly half of TCRs that are spike-specific. A mostly white British donor set with more females was recruited, and clonal diversity was possibly underestimated.

The sequence was obtained from an adult in good health. The sample in question was peripheral blood, obtained on day 0 of AZD1222 vaccination. The chain links TRBV4-3 to TRBJ1-5; 10 nucleotides line up with TRBD1. This chain's CDR3 is CASSQGAGTGDQPQHF. The CDR3 DNA reads as TGCGCCAGCAGCCAAGGAGCCGGGACAGGGGATCAGCCCCAGCATTTT.